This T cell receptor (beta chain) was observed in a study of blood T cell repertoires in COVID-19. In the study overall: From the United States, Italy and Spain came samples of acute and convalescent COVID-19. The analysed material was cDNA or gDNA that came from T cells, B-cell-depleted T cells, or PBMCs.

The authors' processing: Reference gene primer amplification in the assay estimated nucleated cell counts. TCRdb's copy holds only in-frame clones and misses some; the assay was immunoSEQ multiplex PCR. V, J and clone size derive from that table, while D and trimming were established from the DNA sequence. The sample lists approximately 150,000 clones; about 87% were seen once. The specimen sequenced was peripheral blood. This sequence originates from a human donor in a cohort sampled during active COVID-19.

CDR3 loop: CASSDVGGDSLRYEQFF. In nucleotides, the CDR3 is TGTGCCAGCAGCGACGTGGGCGGGGACTCCCTTAGGTATGAGCAGTTCTTC. The genes are TRBV9 and TRBJ2-1, with D perhaps TRBD2 (6 bases). Germline V gene lookup returns CDR1 SGDLS and CDR2 YYNGEE. The CDR3 extends over 17 amino acids. V lost 3 bases and J 8 bases, leaving 24 bases between the germline ends.